A single sample is the source of the 14 T cell receptor beta chains below, sequenced in a study of T-cell memory formation after mild COVID-19. TCRdb reprocessed the 5' RACE reads with MiXCR, giving one entry per CDR3 protein. The sample has approximately 560,000 distinct CDR3 sequences, about 18% seen once. The sample comprised PBMCs or a T cell subset sorted from them (not recorded which). The receptors were gathered from an adult woman who had mild COVID-19 (a few samples of this study predate the infection). Cell type and time point are not known.

This clonotype was seen ten or more times. V is TRBV12-3 or TRBV12-4 and J is TRBJ2-7; D remains ambiguous. The V end lost 6 bases, the J end lost 5 bases, and 20 bases lay between the germline ends. The CDR3 consists of 15 residues. The CDR3 sequence: CASSPILGKIHEQYF. Here the CDR3 DNA reads TGTGCCAGCAGCCCCATATTGGGTAAGATCCACGAGCAGTACTTC.

The V call is TRBV20-1, the J call TRBJ2-6, with 8 bases lining up with TRBD1. CDR1 is DFQATT, CDR2 SNEGSKA, per germline (reference sequence). J was trimmed by 1 base and V by 5 bases; bases with no gene match: 7. There are 16 residues in the CDR3. This CDR3 reads CSAVGQGASGANVLTF. As DNA, the CDR3 is TGCAGTGCTGTCGGACAGGGCGCGTCTGGGGCCAACGTCCTGACTTTC.

This rearrangement joins TRBV23-1 to TRBJ2-5, with TRBD2 matching over 7 bases. TRBV23-1 is marked as an open reading frame, function uncertain. Trimming took 7 bases from V and 5 from J; bases not matched to a gene: 4. CDR3 size: 12 residues. The CDR3 here is CASMSGVETQYF. The CDR3 DNA is TGCGCCAGCATGAGCGGGGTGGAGACCCAGTACTTC.

The chain recombines TRBV24-1 with TRBJ2-1; 12 bases match TRBD2. V shed 3 bases, J shed 4 bases, and the junction held 3 bases outside the gene matches. The CDR3 is 16 residues long. Germline-derived CDR1 and CDR2 are KGHDR and SFDVKD. The CDR3 DNA follows: TGTGCCACCAGTGATCAGACTAGCGGGGGTTACAATGAGCAGTTCTTC. Protein product: CATSDQTSGGYNEQFF.

V gene TRBV7-9 combines with J gene TRBJ1-1; TRBD1 matches at 8 bases. V gave up 4 bases and J gave up 4 bases; unmatched junction bases: 5. CDR1 is SEHNR, CDR2 FQNEAQ, per germline (reference sequence). The CDR3 totals 14 residues. This CDR3 is CASSSQGATTEAFF. The CDR3 DNA follows: TGTGCCAGCAGCTCTCAGGGGGCGACCACTGAAGCTTTCTTT. Full variable domain (missing parts from reference TRBV7-9 and TRBJ1-1): DTGVSQNPRHKITKRGQNVTFRCDPISEHNRLYWYRQTLGQGPEFLTYFQNEAQLEKSRLLSDRFSAERPKGSFSTLEIQRTEQGDSAMYLCASSSQGATTEAFFGQGTRLTVV.

This rearrangement joins TRBV4-3 to TRBJ2-1; 7 nucleotides match TRBD2. CDR1 and CDR2 (germline): LGHNA, YSLEER. The CDR3 totals 15 residues. Trimming removed 0 bases from V and 1 base from J; junction bases left unmatched: 0. The CDR3 region is CASSQDGGSYNEQFF. The CDR3 bases are TGCGCCAGCAGCCAAGACGGGGGGTCCTACAATGAGCAGTTCTTC.

This clonotype was counted a few times. This chain joins TRBV29-1 and TRBJ1-5, with 11 bases that match TRBD1. Germline V CDR1 and CDR2: SQVTM, ANQGSEA. J lost 7 bases, V lost 4 bases, and 3 bases had no gene match. CDR3 length equals 13 residues. The CDR3 sequence: CSVGWDRGQPQHF. The CDR3, as DNA: TGCAGCGTTGGTTGGGACAGGGGGCAGCCCCAGCATTTT.

The rearrangement uses TRBV9 and TRBJ1-1; unclear D gene. This CDR3 has 13 residues. V shed 0 bases and J shed 3 bases, with 6 bases lying between them. Germline values: CDR1 SGDLS, CDR2 YYNGEE. The chain's CDR3 is CASSVGGHTEAFF. The CDR3 nucleotides read TGTGCCAGCAGCGTAGGAGGACACACTGAAGCTTTCTTT.

This clonotype was seen a few times. The chain combines TRBV10-3 with TRBJ1-5; D call uncertain. This CDR3 comprises 12 residues. The germline CDR1 and CDR2 sequences are ENHRY and SYGVKD. V was clipped by 3 bases and J by 8 bases, with 8 bases between them. Here the CDR3 reads CAISEGGKPQHF. As DNA, the CDR3 is TGTGCCATCAGTGAAGGAGGGAAGCCCCAGCATTTT.

This clonotype was counted only a few times. The V gene is TRBV12-3 or TRBV12-4, the J gene TRBJ2-1; 10 nucleotides line up with TRBD2. The length of the CDR3 is 14 residues. Losses at the gene ends were 3 bases for V and 11 bases for J; bases not matched to a gene: 7. The CDR3 region is CASSFLAGVKKQFF. In DNA form, the CDR3 reads TGTGCCAGCAGTTTCCTAGCGGGAGTCAAGAAGCAGTTCTTC.

The chain joins TRBV5-1 to TRBJ2-3; TRBD2 matches 7 bases. V lost 4 bases and J lost 1; bases outside the gene matches: 9. There are 16 residues in the CDR3. Per germline, CDR1 SGHRS and CDR2 YFSETQ. CDR3 in DNA: TGCGCCAGCAGCCCCGGGACTACTCCCCGCACAGATACGCAGTATTTT. This encodes CASSPGTTPRTDTQYF.

This clonotype has a handful of counts. V gene TRBV6-2 or TRBV6-3 combines with J gene TRBJ1-5; D might be TRBD1 (6 bases). V lost 7 bases and J lost 2, with 15 bases in between. The CDR3 totals 15 residues. Germline CDR1 is MNHEY and CDR2 is SVGEGT. CDR3 amino acids: CASTRGGLGNQPQHF. DNA for the CDR3: TGTGCCAGCACCCGGGGGGGGCTGGGCAATCAGCCCCAGCATTTT.

The gene calls are TRBV4-2 and TRBJ2-7, with 10 positions matching TRBD1. The CDR3 runs 15 residues. J lost 4 bases, V lost 5 bases, and 8 bases had no gene match. Germline CDR1 reads LGHNA; CDR2 reads YNFKEQ. The CDR3 bases are TGTGCCAGCAGCTATGGACAGGGGGACTTTTACGAGCAGTACTTC. This sequence encodes CASSYGQGDFYEQYF.

This chain uses TRBV14 with TRBJ2-1; D is ambiguous. In germline, CDR1 is SGHDN, CDR2 FVKESK. Trimming left V 2 bases short and J 2 bases short, with 7 bases between. This CDR3 has 14 residues. CDR3 coding DNA: TGTGCCAGCAGCCAACGACGGCCCTACAATGAGCAGTTCTTC. As protein: CASSQRRPYNEQFF.